Listed below are T cell receptor beta chains from one sample, sequenced in a study of human T cells and chemical hapten exposure. TCRdb analysed the RACE reads with MiXCR anew, one entry per CDR3 protein. This table holds 300,000 to 400,000 distinct CDR3 sequences, around 7% found once. The starting material was whole blood, obtained in connection with sensitization to the hapten diphenylcyclopropenone (DPC). These receptors were taken from a woman aged 18-29 years with alopecia areata. Some clones in this sample may be carry-over from other donors' samples. The CDR3 runs from the conserved cysteine through the conserved F or W. Fields, in order: clone size, V gene, D gene, J gene, CDR3 DNA, CDR3 protein. D genes are given only for firm matches. Size is omitted from some rows. Given values are once, few, many or a class for expanded clones.

>-|TRBV7-3|TRBD1|TRBJ2-4
TGTGCCAGCAGCCCAATCGGACAGGGGGGATCAAAAAACATTCAGTACTTC
CASSPIGQGGSKNIQYF
>-|TRBV6-2/TRBV6-3|TRBD2|TRBJ2-5
TGTGCCAGCAGCGACCGACTAGCGGCTTCAGAGACCCAGTACTTC
CASSDRLAASETQYF
>many|TRBV7-9|-|TRBJ2-5
TGTGCCAGCAGCCCGGGACGGAGGAACCAAGAGACCCAGTACTTC
CASSPGRRNQETQYF
>few|TRBV28|-|TRBJ1-1
TGTGCCAGCAGTCCCAACCCCCCAGAAGCTTTCTTT
CASSPNPPEAFF
>-|TRBV6-5|-|TRBJ2-3
TGTGCCAGCAGTCCCACTAGCCAAGATACGCAGTATTTT
CASSPTSQDTQYF
>few|TRBV6-5|TRBD1|TRBJ1-1
TGTGCCAGCAGTTATACATCAGGGGGCGGGACTGAAGCTTTCTTT
CASSYTSGGGTEAFF
>few|TRBV5-1|-|TRBJ1-1
TGCGCCAGCAGCTTGAACGGGGGGGAGACTGAAGCTTTCTTT
CASSLNGGETEAFF
>many|TRBV9|TRBD2|TRBJ2-5
TGTGCCAGCAGTAGCTTAGGGCGGGGGATTGAAGAGACCCAGTACTTC
CASSSLGRGIEETQYF
>many|TRBV7-2|-|TRBJ2-3
TGTGCCAGCAGCTTTACCCCCCTTTTCACAGATACGCAGTATTTT
CASSFTPLFTDTQYF
>-|TRBV20-1|-|TRBJ2-2
TGCAGTGCTAGCGAGGGACTTAACACCGGGGAGCTGTTTTTT
CSASEGLNTGELFF
>few|TRBV28|-|TRBJ1-5
TGTGCCAGCAGGCCGGACAGTAGCAATCAGCCCCAGCATTTT
CASRPDSSNQPQHF
>few|TRBV29-1|TRBD1|TRBJ1-2
TGCAGCGTCGGGGACAGGGTAGAAGGCTACACCTTC
CSVGDRVEGYTF
>few|TRBV5-1|-|TRBJ2-5
TGCGCCAGCAGTCCAAGCGGGCCGCAAGGGACCCAGTACTTC
CASSPSGPQGTQYF
>-|TRBV12-3/TRBV12-4|TRBD1|TRBJ2-2
TGTGCCAGTAGACAGGGGGATACCGGGGAGCTGTTTTTT
CASRQGDTGELFF
>many|TRBV7-2|-|TRBJ2-6
TGTGCCAGCAGATTAACGGTTTTAAGCTCTGGGGCCAACGTCCTGACTTTC
CASRLTVLSSGANVLTF
>many|TRBV10-2|TRBD1|TRBJ1-2
TGCGCCAGCAGGGAACAGGGGGCAAACTATGGCTACACCTTC
CASREQGANYGYTF
>many|TRBV12-3/TRBV12-4|TRBD1|TRBJ2-3
TGTGCCAGCAGCACGGGACAGGGGAGCACAGATACGCAGTATTTT
CASSTGQGSTDTQYF
>-|TRBV12-3/TRBV12-4|-|TRBJ2-7
TGTGCCAGCAGGCCCCTCGGAGGCGGGGTCTACGAGCAGTACTTC
CASRPLGGGVYEQYF
>few|TRBV10-3|-|TRBJ1-5
TGTGCCATCTCCCCGGGACCCAATCAGCCCCAGCATTTT
CAISPGPNQPQHF
>many|TRBV5-1|TRBD1|TRBJ2-3
TGCGCCAGCAGCTTGGCGGGACAGGCAACTAGCACAGATACGCAGTATTTT
CASSLAGQATSTDTQYF
>many|TRBV5-1|-|TRBJ2-3
TGCGCCAGCAGGACTGGACAGACCAGCACAGATACGCAGTATTTT
CASRTGQTSTDTQYF
>few|TRBV29-1|TRBD1|TRBJ1-1
TGCAGCGTTGCCAGGGGGACTGAAGCTTTCTTT
CSVARGTEAFF
>-|TRBV7-9|-|TRBJ1-2
TGTGCCAGCAGCTCGAGTAGAATCGGCTATGGCTACACCTTC
CASSSSRIGYGYTF
>many|TRBV6-2/TRBV6-3|-|TRBJ2-1
TGTGCCAGCAGTTACGAAGGCCTAGACTACAATGAGCAGTTCTTC
CASSYEGLDYNEQFF
>-|TRBV12-3/TRBV12-4|-|TRBJ1-1
TGTGCCAGCAGTTTAGAAATAGGGCTAGGGAACACTGAAGCTTTCTTT
CASSLEIGLGNTEAFF
>many|TRBV6-6|TRBD1|TRBJ1-4
TGTGCCAGCAGTTACAGTTCAGGGGGTAATGAAAAACTGTTTTTT
CASSYSSGGNEKLFF
>-|TRBV6-2/TRBV6-3|TRBD2|TRBJ2-5
TGTGCCAGCAGTTACCCCGCGCGGGGGTGGGCCCAGTACTTC
CASSYPARGWAQYF
>few|TRBV12-3/TRBV12-4|-|TRBJ1-2
TGTGCCAGCAGTTTGCAGAGAAGTGGCTACACCTTC
CASSLQRSGYTF
>-|TRBV20-1|TRBD1|TRBJ1-6
TGCAGTGCTAGAGTCGGGACAGAAAATTCACCCCTCCACTTT
CSARVGTENSPLHF
>-|TRBV5-4|-|TRBJ2-2
TGTGCCAGCAGCTTGCCTAAGGGGAACACCGGGGAGCTGTTTTTT
CASSLPKGNTGELFF
>-|TRBV25-1|TRBD1|TRBJ1-1
TGTGCCAGCAGTGACTTCTCCCGGGACAGTAAAAACACTGAAGCTTTCTTT
CASSDFSRDSKNTEAFF
>-|TRBV5-1|-|TRBJ2-3
TGCGCCAGCAGCTTGTGGACGGGGAGCACAGATACGCAGTATTTT
CASSLWTGSTDTQYF
>few|TRBV6-6|TRBD2|TRBJ2-7
TGTGCCAGCAGTCCCCCTAGCGGGGCCTCCTACGAGCAGTACTTC
CASSPPSGASYEQYF
>few|TRBV20-1|-|TRBJ2-1
TGCAGTGCTAGAGATCTGGTCCGGTACAATGAGCAGTTCTTC
CSARDLVRYNEQFF
>few|TRBV2|TRBD2|TRBJ2-5
TGTGCCAGCAGCAACGCGGGGGGTTGGGAGACCCAGTACTTC
CASSNAGGWETQYF
>-|TRBV20-1|-|TRBJ2-3
TGCAGTGCTGAGGGGGGCAGCGGGGCGACTACGCAGTATTTT
CSAEGGSGATTQYF
>few|TRBV4-1|TRBD1|TRBJ2-4
TGCGCCAGCAGCCCAAGTGGACAGGATTATCGGAACATTCAGTACTTC
CASSPSGQDYRNIQYF
>few|TRBV3-1|-|TRBJ1-5
TGTGCCAGCAGCCACACATCGAGCAATCAGCCCCAGCATTTT
CASSHTSSNQPQHF
>-|TRBV20-1|-|TRBJ1-5
TGCAGTGCCCTTGGACAGAGCAATCAGCCCCAGCATTTT
CSALGQSNQPQHF
>-|TRBV6-5|TRBD2|TRBJ2-3
TGTGCCAGCAGTCTAGCGGGGGACCAATTCACAGATACGCAGTATTTT
CASSLAGDQFTDTQYF
>-|TRBV4-1|TRBD1|TRBJ1-6
TGCGCCAGCAGCCGTAGGGACAGCTCTTATAATTCACCCCTCCACTTT
CASSRRDSSYNSPLHF
>many|TRBV7-2|-|TRBJ1-1
TGTGCCAGCAGCTTAACCGGGTCCTCGAACACTGAAGCTTTCTTT
CASSLTGSSNTEAFF
>-|TRBV7-9|-|TRBJ1-1
TGTGCCAGCAGCTTATGGCCGTTCCGACAGACTGAAGCTTTCTTT
CASSLWPFRQTEAFF
>few|TRBV14|-|TRBJ1-4
TGTGCCAGCAGCCTACGGGGGATAAATGAAAAACTGTTTTTT
CASSLRGINEKLFF
>few|TRBV10-3|TRBD1|TRBJ2-1
TGTGCCATCAGTGAGTCGGAGGACGACAGGGGGCTGATCAGCGTAACCTCTACCTACAATGAGCAGTTCTTC
CAISESEDDRGLISVTSTYNEQFF
>many|TRBV7-2|-|TRBJ2-3
TGTGCCAGCAGCTTAGTAGGGGGGGCAACAGATACGCAGTATTTT
CASSLVGGATDTQYF